The 7 T cell receptor beta chains below were found in one sample sequenced in a study of identical twins. MiXCR, run by TCRdb on the 5' RACE reads, gives a single entry per CDR3 protein. The sample yields more than 400,000 distinct CDR3 sequences, roughly 15% seen once. The sample also formed part of further work on yellow fever vaccine responses in identical twins.

Material: CD4+ T cells sorted from blood. These receptors all come from a woman aged 18-35 years in good health.

The rearrangement joins TRBV7-2 to TRBJ2-5, with D maybe TRBD2 (6 bases). The V end was cut by 3 bases, the J end by 2 bases, with 16 bases between. The CDR3 is 16 amino acids. Germline CDR1 reads SGHTA; CDR2 reads FQGNSA. This chain's CDR3 is CASSFVVAGPQETQYF. The CDR3, as DNA: TGTGCCAGCAGCTTTGTAGTTGCGGGGCCTCAAGAGACCCAGTACTTC.

The V and J genes are TRBV12-3 or TRBV12-4 and TRBJ1-5, with 9 nucleotides matching TRBD1. This CDR3 contains 15 residues. The V gene end was trimmed by 2 bases and the J gene end by 6 bases; junction bases not matched to a gene: 5. CDR3: CASSLTPGQGQPQHF. The CDR3 DNA reads as TGTGCCAGCAGTTTAACCCCGGGACAGGGTCAGCCCCAGCATTTT.

J is TRBJ2-7 and V is TRBV6-1; 11 bases fit TRBD2. The V and J ends lost 6 bases and 2 bases, in that order; junction bases with no gene match: 15. Germline-derived CDR1 and CDR2 are MNHNS and SASEGT. The CDR3 runs to 18 residues. The CDR3 DNA is TGTGCCAGCAGCCAAACTAGCGGGAGACCCCGAGGCACCTACGAGCAGTACTTC. Encoded protein: CASSQTSGRPRGTYEQYF.

This clonotype was seen many times. The rearrangement joins TRBV3-1 to TRBJ2-1; D call uncertain. CDR1 is LGHDT, CDR2 YNNKEL, per germline (reference sequence). The ends were cut back, 6 bases at V and 9 bases at J, with 12 bases in the middle. CDR3 length: 12 residues. The CDR3 coding sequence is TGTGCCAGCAGTCGAAACTATGGTGAGCAGTTCTTC. As protein: CASSRNYGEQFF.

This clonotype turned up a few times. J is TRBJ2-5 and V is TRBV7-6, with D possibly called TRBD1 or TRBD2 (7 bases each). Germline V lookup: CDR1 SGHVS, CDR2 FNYEAQ. V dropped 5 bases and J dropped 3 bases, with 13 bases sitting between them. The CDR3 spans 14 residues. The CDR3 protein is CASSQGGYKETQYF. The DNA of the CDR3 is TGTGCCAGCAGCCAGGGGGGGTACAAAGAGACCCAGTACTTC.

This clonotype was detected only a few times. The gene calls are TRBV27 and TRBJ2-7, with D possibly being TRBD1 (5 bases). Per the germline V gene, CDR1 is MNHEY and CDR2 is SMNVEV (reference sequence). The germline V and J ends were trimmed by 6 bases and 2 bases, with 11 bases remaining between them. This CDR3 is built from 13 residues. The DNA of the CDR3 is TGTGCCAGCAGAGGGGAAGCACCCTACGAGCAGTACTTC. Its protein is CASRGEAPYEQYF.

This clonotype turned up a few times. The rearrangement links TRBV9 to TRBJ2-5; 8 bases are shared with TRBD2. The CDR3 covers 14 residues. V lost 4 bases to trimming and J lost 4 bases; unmatched junction nucleotides: 6. Germline V gives CDR1 SGDLS, CDR2 YYNGEE. CDR3 DNA sequence: TGTGCCAGCAGCTCCAGGACTAGCACAGAGACCCAGTACTTC. Its protein product is CASSSRTSTETQYF.